These 9 T cell receptor beta chains were sequenced from one sample in a study of long-term antiretroviral therapy in people with HIV. The immunoSEQ assay was v3.0, run at survey level. The assay was immunoSEQ multiplex PCR, and TCRdb's table has in-frame clones only and misses some. The top ten hold about 4.4% of the sample, which has tens of thousands of clones, 85% seen once. This sample comprised unsorted PBMCs, obtained about 3.3 years after starting antiretroviral therapy. Every receptor here comes from a man aged 18-30 years with HIV.

The V and J genes are TRBV6-5 and TRBJ1-1; D gene uncertain. The germline V gene encodes CDR1 MNHEY and CDR2 SVGAGI. This CDR3 comprises 15 residues. Between the trimmed V and J ends, which lost 2 bases and 0 bases, there was a span of 10 bases. CDR3 in amino acids: CASSYEAGLNTEAFF. The DNA for the CDR3 is TGTGCCAGCAGTTACGAGGCAGGACTGAACACTGAAGCTTTCTTT.

The CDR3 sequence: CASSQEGTSGSYEQYF. Here the CDR3 DNA reads TGCGCCAGCAGCCAGGAAGGGACTAGCGGTTCCTACGAGCAGTACTTC. V usage is TRBV4-1 and J usage is TRBJ2-7; 11 positions match TRBD2. Germline CDR1 is MGHRA and CDR2 is YSYEKL. The CDR3 contains 16 residues. The V and J ends lost 3 bases and 1 base, in that order; junction bases with no gene match: 5.

The chain couples TRBV19 to TRBJ2-1; 12 bases match TRBD2. CDR1 LNHDA and CDR2 SQIVND come from the germline V gene (reference sequence). The CDR3 has 14 residues. The V gene end was trimmed by 5 bases and the J gene end by 8 bases; junction bases not matched to a gene: 4. Here the CDR3 DNA reads TGTGCCAGTAGTCCTAGCGGGAGGGGCTATGAGCAGTTCTTC. This translates into CASSPSGRGYEQFF.

In the case of this clone: The DNA is left out, because the CDR3 cannot be placed on it with certainty; the CDR3 is given as TCRdb lists it. V usage is TRBV27 and J usage is TRBJ2-1. Germline lookup yields CDR1 MNHEY and CDR2 SMNVEV (reference sequence). Both ends counted, the CDR3 spans 14 residues. CDR3 in amino acids: CASSFGAGGNEQFF.

The chain combines TRBV19 with TRBJ2-7; either TRBD1 or TRBD2 may fit D (5 bases each). V lost 7 bases and J 6 bases, leaving 10 bases between the germline ends. The CDR3 sequence is 11 residues long. Germline values: CDR1 LNHDA, CDR2 SQIVND (reference sequence). In DNA form, the CDR3 reads TGTGCCAGTACGGGTGGGGGCGAGCAGTACTTC. Its protein is CASTGGGEQYF.

J is TRBJ2-7 and V is TRBV11-2; perhaps TRBD1 as D (5 bases). Germline loops: CDR1 SGHAT, CDR2 FQNNGV. There are 13 residues in the CDR3. V lost 5 bases to trimming and J lost 2 bases, with 10 bases between them. The CDR3 sequence: CASSPLGAYEQYF. The DNA of the CDR3 is TGTGCCAGCAGCCCTTTAGGGGCCTACGAGCAGTACTTC.

This clone was found a few times. The chain joins TRBV13 to TRBJ2-7; D remains ambiguous. V shed 5 bases and J shed 4 bases, with 9 bases lying between them. The CDR3 extends over 12 amino acids. In germline, CDR1 is PRHDT, CDR2 FYEKMQ (reference sequence). The CDR3 region is CASSLQAYEQYF. The CDR3 nucleotides read TGTGCCAGCAGCCTCCAAGCGTACGAGCAGTACTTC.

The V call is TRBV7-6, the J call TRBJ1-2; D not certain. V lost 1 base and J lost 0, with 9 bases in between. Per germline, CDR1 SGHVS and CDR2 FNYEAQ. CDR3 size: 15 residues. The CDR3 nucleotides are TGTGCCAGCAGCTTAGGGCCAGACTCTAACTATGGCTACACCTTC. Its protein product is CASSLGPDSNYGYTF. Based on the CDR3 plus reference TRBV7-6 and TRBJ1-2, the full variable domain is GAGVSQSPRYKVTKRGQDVALRCDPISGHVSLYWYRQALGQGPEFLTYFNYEAQQDKSGLPNDRFSAERPEGSISTLTIQRTEQRDSAMYRCASSLGPDSNYGYTFGSGTRLTVV.

CDR3 in DNA: TGTGCCAGCAGCGATCCTGTGACTAGCGGGGTTTCCTACAATGAGCAGTTCTTC. Its protein product is CASSDPVTSGVSYNEQFF. The V and J genes are TRBV9 and TRBJ2-1; 11 positions match TRBD2. V was clipped by 3 bases and J by 1 base; unmatched bases: 9. The CDR3 runs 18 residues. CDR1 and CDR2 from the germline V gene are SGDLS and YYNGEE.